This TCR beta chain was observed in a study of blood T cells in healthy people across ages. Overall study results and limits: Among T cells, TCR beta diversity per million cells dropped roughly linearly as age rose.

The use of a sample-barcoded 5' primer and a J-beta primer mix characterized a second PCR of about 6 to 11 cycles. TCRdb passed the 5' RACE reads through MiXCR, listing each CDR3 protein once. Of around 690,000 distinct CDR3 sequences in the sample, under 65% were seen once. The CDR3 consists of 15 residues. V was pared by 4 bases and J by 6 bases, with 19 bases between. Germline V gene sequence: CDR1 MDHEN, CDR2 SYDVKM. As for this clonotype: Its antigen remains unidentified.

Each sample provided at least 5 micrograms of extracted total RNA. The chain uses TRBV28 and TRBJ2-7, with TRBD2 as a possible D gene (6 bases). Input material: blood. This clonotype was sampled from a man aged 60-69 years in good health. The CDR3 is CASSSPGAAPFEQYF. CDR3 nucleotides: TGTGCCAGCAGTTCCCCGGGAGCCGCCCCATTCGAGCAGTACTTC.